This T cell receptor beta chain was found in a study of T cells in narcolepsy. Study outcomes and limitations: Autoreactive HCRT-specific and TRIB2-specific clonotypes were marked in same-patient CSF-versus-blood CD4+ comparisons. Some memory CD4+ repertoires had no autoreactive clone sequences. Healthy controls reportedly lacked the autoreactive clonotypes serially found in patients' blood.

CDR3 length: 15 amino acids. Trimming took 0 bases from V and 2 from J, leaving 9 bases between them. CDR1 and CDR2 from the germline V gene are SGDLS and YYNGEE. In this sample, this clone turned up once. Its antigen is currently unknown. Here immunoSEQ multiplex PCR was the method, and the copy in TCRdb shows in-frame clones only, minus some. The sample has approximately 31,000 clones, under 85% seen once. The origin of this receptor is a human donor with narcolepsy. Sequenced input: CD45RA- memory CD4+ T cells from PBMCs. The chain is built from TRBV9 and TRBJ2-1; D is uncertain. CDR3 sequence: CASSVAQDPYNEQFF. CDR3 in DNA: TGTGCCAGCAGCGTAGCGCAGGACCCCTACAATGAGCAGTTCTTC.